This T cell receptor (beta chain) appears in the sequencing data of a study of cytomegalovirus exposure and HLA in healthy donors. Turning to the study itself: The study placed 80% to 90% of its roughly 410 genotyped donors in the Caucasian-associated ancestry cluster.

CDR1 SEHNR and CDR2 FQNEAQ come from the germline V gene (reference sequence). The J segment lost 5 bases and the V segment lost 5 bases, leaving 8 bases of the junction unmatched. The CDR3 runs 14 residues. Researchers ran the PCR with 60 Vbeta and 13 Jbeta primers. The data were produced by immunoSEQ multiplex PCR, yet TCRdb's version contains in-frame clones alone and is incomplete. The sample gives roughly 150,000 clones, approximately 80% of which show up once; around 6.1% is in the top ten. This TCR came from a man aged 30-40 years in good health and CMV-seropositive. The chain employs TRBV7-9 and TRBJ1-2; TRBD1 matches 7 bases. Sequencing was carried out using PBMCs. The CDR3 bases are TGTGCCAGCAGCGGACAGGACCCATTGTATGGCTACACCTTC. Translation gives CASSGQDPLYGYTF.